A selection of T cell receptor beta chains follows, all from one sample in a study of cytomegalovirus exposure and HLA in healthy donors. Method: immunoSEQ multiplex PCR; TCRdb's copy keeps in-frame clones and lacks some. The sample carries some 140,000 clones, around 80% recorded once. Sequenced: PBMCs. Receptors originate from a male donor in good health and CMV-seropositive. CDR3s include the opening cysteine and the closing phenylalanine or tryptophan. Each record gives: CDR3 DNA, CDR3 protein, clone size, D gene, J gene, V gene. A D gene is named only where the DNA matches it firmly. A clone size is listed for some rows: how often the clone was seen (once, few, many), or a class if it is expanded.

cdr3_nt: TGTGCCAGCAGATCATCGGACAGGGATGGCACTGAAGCTTTCTTT
cdr3_aa: CASRSSDRDGTEAFF
clone_size: few
d_call: TRBD1
j_call: TRBJ1-1
v_call: TRBV6-6

cdr3_nt: TGCGCCAGCAGCTTGGCCACAGGGGGAGAGTCACCCCTCCACTTT
cdr3_aa: CASSLATGGESPLHF
clone_size: -
d_call: TRBD1
j_call: TRBJ1-6
v_call: TRBV5-1

cdr3_nt: TGTGCCAGCACCCCAAGGACAGGGGGCTACACCGGGGAGCTGTTTTTT
cdr3_aa: CASTPRTGGYTGELFF
clone_size: -
d_call: TRBD1
j_call: TRBJ2-2
v_call: TRBV27

cdr3_nt: TGTGCCAGCAGCTTTATGGTACAGAACACTGAAGCTTTCTTT
cdr3_aa: CASSFMVQNTEAFF
clone_size: -
d_call: -
j_call: TRBJ1-1
v_call: TRBV7-8

cdr3_nt: TGTGCCAGCAGTGCCCTAGCGAATGAGCAGTTCTTC
cdr3_aa: CASSALANEQFF
clone_size: once
d_call: -
j_call: TRBJ2-1
v_call: TRBV5-4

cdr3_nt: TGTGCCAGCACCCAAGCCGGGGGGTACACTGAAGCTTTCTTT
cdr3_aa: CASTQAGGYTEAFF
clone_size: -
d_call: -
j_call: TRBJ1-1
v_call: TRBV5-6

cdr3_nt: TGTGCCAGCAGTTACAGGAGAGAGCTCTACGAGCAGTACTTC
cdr3_aa: CASSYRRELYEQYF
clone_size: -
d_call: -
j_call: TRBJ2-7
v_call: TRBV6-6

cdr3_nt: TGTGCCAGTAGTACATACGACAGGGTAGGTGAGCAGTTCTTC
cdr3_aa: CASSTYDRVGEQFF
clone_size: once
d_call: TRBD1
j_call: TRBJ2-1
v_call: TRBV19

cdr3_nt: TGCGCCAGCAGCCACCGATGGGACAGGGGAAACAATGAGCAGTTCTTC
cdr3_aa: CASSHRWDRGNNEQFF
clone_size: few
d_call: TRBD1
j_call: TRBJ2-1
v_call: TRBV5-1

cdr3_nt: TGTGCCAGCAGTTACTTTTTCAGCGAACAAGAGACCCAGTACTTC
cdr3_aa: CASSYFFSEQETQYF
clone_size: few
d_call: -
j_call: TRBJ2-5
v_call: TRBV6-5

cdr3_nt: TGTGCCAGCAGCTTAACCCATACCCCCCCAGGGGCGAACACTGAAGCTTTCTTT
cdr3_aa: CASSLTHTPPGANTEAFF
clone_size: -
d_call: -
j_call: TRBJ1-1
v_call: TRBV11-2

cdr3_nt: TGCGCCAGCAGCCAAGACCCCCCGGGACACCTAAGCCCTAACTATGGCCACACCTTC
cdr3_aa: CASSQDPPGHLSPNYGHTF
clone_size: -
d_call: -
j_call: TRBJ1-2
v_call: TRBV4-1

cdr3_nt: TGTGCCAGCAGCCCCGGGAAAGCAGATACGCAGTATTTT
cdr3_aa: CASSPGKADTQYF
clone_size: -
d_call: -
j_call: TRBJ2-3
v_call: TRBV13

cdr3_nt: TGTGCCAGCAGTTTAAGTAGATGGGCTAACGAGCAGTACTTC
cdr3_aa: CASSLSRWANEQYF
clone_size: few
d_call: -
j_call: TRBJ2-7
v_call: TRBV27

cdr3_nt: TGCAGCGGGATCCCTAGCGCTGGGGCCAACGTCCTGACTTTC
cdr3_aa: CSGIPSAGANVLTF
clone_size: -
d_call: -
j_call: TRBJ2-6
v_call: TRBV29-1

cdr3_nt: TGTGCCAGCAGTGAAGCAGGTCAGGAAAATAAAAAACTGTTTTTT
cdr3_aa: CASSEAGQENKKLFF
clone_size: -
d_call: -
j_call: TRBJ1-4
v_call: TRBV2

cdr3_nt: TGCGCCAGCAGTGAGTTTCCAGGGGCGGACGAGCAGTACTTC
cdr3_aa: CASSEFPGADEQYF
clone_size: -
d_call: -
j_call: TRBJ2-7
v_call: TRBV10-1

cdr3_nt: TGTGCCAGTAGTATAGCTCCCGGGTACGAGCAGTACTTC
cdr3_aa: CASSIAPGYEQYF
clone_size: -
d_call: -
j_call: TRBJ2-7
v_call: TRBV19

cdr3_nt: TGCGCCAGCAGCTACAGACTAGCGGGGGGGGTAAATGAGCAGTTCTTC
cdr3_aa: CASSYRLAGGVNEQFF
clone_size: once
d_call: TRBD2
j_call: TRBJ2-1
v_call: TRBV5-1

cdr3_nt: TGTGCCAGCAGTGAATCCCCTCGGGGGGGAGCGGGGGAGCAGTACTTC
cdr3_aa: CASSESPRGGAGEQYF
clone_size: few
d_call: TRBD2
j_call: TRBJ2-7
v_call: TRBV25-1

cdr3_nt: TGTGCCAGCAGGCAAACAGGGGCCGGGGAGCTGTTTTTT
cdr3_aa: CASRQTGAGELFF
clone_size: -
d_call: TRBD1
j_call: TRBJ2-2
v_call: TRBV5-4

cdr3_nt: TGTGCCAGTAGTATGGCGTCGGGGGGCCCCTACGAGCAGTACTTC
cdr3_aa: CASSMASGGPYEQYF
clone_size: -
d_call: -
j_call: TRBJ2-7
v_call: TRBV19

cdr3_nt: TGTGCCAGCAGTCCCGGGACTAGCGGATCCTACGAGCAGTACTTC
cdr3_aa: CASSPGTSGSYEQYF
clone_size: -
d_call: TRBD2
j_call: TRBJ2-7
v_call: TRBV28

cdr3_nt: TGTGCCAGTAGTAGCACCCCCACCGGGACTAGCGGGAGAAAGTACAATGAGCAGTTCTTC
cdr3_aa: CASSSTPTGTSGRKYNEQFF
clone_size: -
d_call: TRBD2
j_call: TRBJ2-1
v_call: TRBV19

cdr3_nt: TGCGCCAGCAGCCAAGAGATTGGCGCCCCGGGCTCCTACAATGAGCAGTTCTTC
cdr3_aa: CASSQEIGAPGSYNEQFF
clone_size: once
d_call: -
j_call: TRBJ2-1
v_call: TRBV4-1

cdr3_nt: TGTGCCTGGACTTACGGGAGGGCCGGAGATACGCAGTATTTT
cdr3_aa: CAWTYGRAGDTQYF
clone_size: -
d_call: TRBD2
j_call: TRBJ2-3
v_call: TRBV30

cdr3_nt: TGTGCCAGCAGCTCTGGGACAGGGGACTACAATGAGCAGTTCTTC
cdr3_aa: CASSSGTGDYNEQFF
clone_size: -
d_call: TRBD1
j_call: TRBJ2-1
v_call: TRBV9

cdr3_nt: TGTGCCAGCAGCCGACAGGAGAACACTGAAGCTTTCTTT
cdr3_aa: CASSRQENTEAFF
clone_size: -
d_call: -
j_call: TRBJ1-1
v_call: TRBV11-3

cdr3_nt: TGTGCCAGCAGTTACGGAGGACAGGGGGAATACGAGCAGTACTTC
cdr3_aa: CASSYGGQGEYEQYF
clone_size: -
d_call: TRBD1
j_call: TRBJ2-7
v_call: TRBV6-5

cdr3_nt: TGTGCCAGCAGTCCGGGACTAGCGGGAGTACGCGAGCAGTACTTC
cdr3_aa: CASSPGLAGVREQYF
clone_size: -
d_call: TRBD2
j_call: TRBJ2-7
v_call: TRBV5-8

cdr3_nt: TGTGCCAGCAGCCGCCAGACAGGGAAAGTCTATAATTCACCCCTCCACTTT
cdr3_aa: CASSRQTGKVYNSPLHF
clone_size: -
d_call: TRBD1
j_call: TRBJ1-6
v_call: TRBV7-9

cdr3_nt: TGTGCCAGCAGTCCCATTGGGGACAGGGGGAAAAAACTGTTTTTT
cdr3_aa: CASSPIGDRGKKLFF
clone_size: -
d_call: TRBD1
j_call: TRBJ1-4
v_call: TRBV28

cdr3_nt: -
cdr3_aa: CSSSFLWLGGDQETQYF
clone_size: -
d_call: -
j_call: TRBJ2-5
v_call: TRBV7-9

cdr3_nt: TGTGCCAGCAGTAGACTAGCGGTACTCACAGATACGCAGTATTTT
cdr3_aa: CASSRLAVLTDTQYF
clone_size: -
d_call: TRBD2
j_call: TRBJ2-3
v_call: TRBV9

cdr3_nt: TGTGCCAGCAGGCAAACTAGCGGGGGGTACAATGAGCAGTTCTTC
cdr3_aa: CASRQTSGGYNEQFF
clone_size: -
d_call: TRBD2
j_call: TRBJ2-1
v_call: TRBV6-5

cdr3_nt: TGTGCCAGCAGCTTAGGGGTGACTACAGGGGCAGGGGAGACCCAGTACTTC
cdr3_aa: CASSLGVTTGAGETQYF
clone_size: -
d_call: TRBD1
j_call: TRBJ2-5
v_call: TRBV7-9

cdr3_nt: TGTGCCAGCAGCCGCCCGACTAGCAGAGTTTACGAGCAGTACTTC
cdr3_aa: CASSRPTSRVYEQYF
clone_size: -
d_call: TRBD2
j_call: TRBJ2-7
v_call: TRBV7-9

cdr3_nt: TGTGCTAGCAGCTTAGGAGTAAGGGAGGCCTCCACTGAAGCTTTCTTT
cdr3_aa: CASSLGVREASTEAFF
clone_size: -
d_call: -
j_call: TRBJ1-1
v_call: TRBV7-7

cdr3_nt: TGTGCCAGCAGTGAAAGGAGGCTTAATGAAAAACTGTTTTTT
cdr3_aa: CASSERRLNEKLFF
clone_size: -
d_call: -
j_call: TRBJ1-4
v_call: TRBV6-5

cdr3_nt: TGCAGCACAGCCGGGACAGGGGGCTCTGAAGCTTTCTTT
cdr3_aa: CSTAGTGGSEAFF
clone_size: -
d_call: TRBD1
j_call: TRBJ1-1
v_call: TRBV29-1

cdr3_nt: TGCGCCAGCAGCCAAGAGGGCAGTACGTACAATGAGCAGTTCTTC
cdr3_aa: CASSQEGSTYNEQFF
clone_size: -
d_call: -
j_call: TRBJ2-1
v_call: TRBV4-3

cdr3_nt: TGTGCCAGCAGCTCAGCGGGGTATGGCTACACCTTC
cdr3_aa: CASSSAGYGYTF
clone_size: once
d_call: -
j_call: TRBJ1-2
v_call: TRBV5-8

cdr3_nt: TGTGCCAGCAGCGCATCGACAAAAAACATTCAGTACTTC
cdr3_aa: CASSASTKNIQYF
clone_size: -
d_call: -
j_call: TRBJ2-4
v_call: TRBV5-4

cdr3_nt: TGTGCCAGCAGCGCTCATTTTAGCGGGAGTGGGACAGATACGCAGTATTTT
cdr3_aa: CASSAHFSGSGTDTQYF
clone_size: -
d_call: TRBD2
j_call: TRBJ2-3
v_call: TRBV9

cdr3_nt: TGTGCCAGCAGAACCCAGTCGTATGGCTACACCTTC
cdr3_aa: CASRTQSYGYTF
clone_size: -
d_call: -
j_call: TRBJ1-2
v_call: TRBV27

cdr3_nt: TGTGCCAGCAGTTTAAGTCGGTTTCGCGAGCAGTACTTC
cdr3_aa: CASSLSRFREQYF
clone_size: -
d_call: -
j_call: TRBJ2-7
v_call: TRBV27

cdr3_nt: TGTGCCAGCAGCCCCCGGACTAGCGGCTCCTACGAGCAGTACTTC
cdr3_aa: CASSPRTSGSYEQYF
clone_size: -
d_call: TRBD2
j_call: TRBJ2-7
v_call: TRBV13

cdr3_nt: TGTGCCAGCAGCGGGGGGTTACGTTCGCCTATAGATGGCTACACCTTC
cdr3_aa: CASSGGLRSPIDGYTF
clone_size: -
d_call: -
j_call: TRBJ1-2
v_call: TRBV7-9

cdr3_nt: TGTGCCAGCAGCGTGGACACCCCTAATGAGCAGTTCTTC
cdr3_aa: CASSVDTPNEQFF
clone_size: -
d_call: -
j_call: TRBJ2-1
v_call: TRBV9

cdr3_nt: TGTGCCAGCAGCCTCCGACTAGCGGGAGGGGAGACCCAGTACTTC
cdr3_aa: CASSLRLAGGETQYF
clone_size: -
d_call: TRBD2
j_call: TRBJ2-5
v_call: TRBV7-2

cdr3_nt: TGTGCCAGTAGTATGTCCAGGGGGAACACTGAAGCTTTCTTT
cdr3_aa: CASSMSRGNTEAFF
clone_size: -
d_call: -
j_call: TRBJ1-1
v_call: TRBV19

cdr3_nt: TGTGCCAGCAGTGCGATAGGGCCCTACCTCACTAGCGGGACCACAGATACGCAGTATTTT
cdr3_aa: CASSAIGPYLTSGTTDTQYF
clone_size: -
d_call: TRBD2
j_call: TRBJ2-3
v_call: TRBV27

cdr3_nt: TGTGCCAGCAGCCAACGGCGGAATCAGCCCCAGCATTTT
cdr3_aa: CASSQRRNQPQHF
clone_size: -
d_call: -
j_call: TRBJ1-5
v_call: TRBV14